The 8 T cell receptor beta chains below were found in one sample sequenced in a study of response to subunit inactivated influenza vaccine. Each CDR3 protein gets one entry after TCRdb re-called the RT-PCR reads with MiXCR. The sample contains 600,000 to 700,000 distinct CDR3 sequences, less than 15% of which appear only once. Sequencing used PBMCs from blood, obtained less than 15 days before vaccination. Every receptor here comes from a man aged 50 to 59 who received an inactivated influenza vaccine.

V gene TRBV6-1 combines with J gene TRBJ2-5; possibly TRBD2 for D (6 bases). The length of the CDR3 is 16 residues. Per germline, CDR1 MNHNS and CDR2 SASEGT. The V gene lost 0 bases and the J gene lost 1 base, with 12 bases spanning the gap. The CDR3 reads CASSEAGGVSQETQYF. The CDR3 DNA follows: TGTGCCAGCAGTGAAGCGGGCGGGGTTTCCCAAGAGACCCAGTACTTC.

This clonotype was seen only a few times. The V gene is TRBV20-1, the J gene TRBJ1-1; 8 nucleotides match TRBD1. Germline CDR1 reads DFQATT; CDR2 reads SNEGSKA (reference sequence). The V and J ends lost 3 bases and 1 base, in that order; junction bases with no gene match: 4. The CDR3 totals 14 residues. CDR3 nucleotides: TGCAGTGCTAGGGCACAGGGGGGGAACACTGAAGCTTTCTTT. Its protein is CSARAQGGNTEAFF.

This clonotype occurred a few times. The V call is TRBV5-1, the J call TRBJ2-1, with TRBD1 as a possible D gene (6 bases). This CDR3 has 13 residues. Germline assignment: CDR1 SGHRS and CDR2 YFSETQ. Trimming cost V 7 bases and J 9 bases, with 17 bases left between them. In DNA, the CDR3 is TGCGCCAGCGAACTATCAGGGGTGGGTGAGCAGTTCTTC. Encoded protein: CASELSGVGEQFF.

On this clonotype: Its ends do not fully match the called genes, so a read error is possible. The J gene is TRBJ1-6, the V gene TRBV20-1, with a tentative D call TRBD1 (5 bases). CDR3 length: 14 residues. Germline-derived CDR1 and CDR2 are DFQATT and SNEGSKA (reference sequence). CDR3 nucleotide sequence: TGCAGTGCGAGAGGTGCCAGGGAGGACTCACCCCTCCACTTT. Protein product: CSARGAREDSPLHF.

This sequence joins TRBV11-2 and TRBJ2-5; TRBD2 is a possible D gene (6 bases). Trimming cost V 1 base and J 4 bases, with 13 bases left between them. CDR1 and CDR2 from the germline V gene are SGHAT and FQNNGV. This CDR3 is 15 amino acids long. For the CDR3, the DNA is TGTGCCAGCAGCTTAGTGTCTCTGGGAGGAGAGACCCAGTACTTC. It specifies CASSLVSLGGETQYF.

The CDR3: CATSVPSGGNEQFF. The CDR3 DNA reads as TGTGCCACCAGTGTTCCTAGCGGCGGCAATGAGCAGTTCTTC. The V and J genes are TRBV24-1 and TRBJ2-1, with 7 positions matching TRBD2. The CDR3 is 14 amino acids. Looked up from germline, CDR1 is KGHDR and CDR2 is SFDVKD. V shed 5 bases, J shed 6 bases, and the junction held 6 bases outside the gene matches.

The sample holds a few counts of this clonotype. The genes are TRBV7-9 and TRBJ2-5; the D call may be TRBD1 or TRBD2 (5 bases each). This CDR3 is 16 amino acids long. In germline, CDR1 is SEHNR, CDR2 FQNEAQ (reference sequence). With 5 bases removed from V and 0 bases from J, the gap between germline ends came to 16 bases. The CDR3 nucleotides are TGTGCCAGCAGCCCGGGACGGAAAGTGTACCAAGAGACCCAGTACTTC. Protein sequence: CASSPGRKVYQETQYF.

This clonotype was counted only a few times. The CDR3 nucleotides read TGTGCCAGCAGGACTAGCGGGGGGGCCCGCGAGCAGTTCTTC. Its protein product is CASRTSGGAREQFF. The genes are TRBV6-1 and TRBJ2-1, with 14 bases that match TRBD2. This CDR3 has 14 residues. Unmatched junction bases numbered 5, after V lost 6 bases and J lost 10 bases. The germline gives CDR1 MNHNS, CDR2 SASEGT.